This T cell receptor (beta chain) derives from a study of shared clonotypes between healthy human individuals. V lost 4 bases to trimming and J lost 3 bases, with 13 bases between them. This CDR3 region has 14 residues. Germline CDR1 is SGHRS and CDR2 is YFSETQ. This clone was observed once. The repertoire was sequenced with immunoSEQ multiplex PCR; TCRdb's copy has only in-frame clones and lacks some. The sample lists under 2,500,000 clones, almost 96% occurring once. Sequenced: naive CD4+ T cells sorted from blood. Subset of the sample: CD45RA+ positively selected. The J gene is TRBJ1-2, the V gene TRBV5-1, with a tentative D call TRBD1 (6 bases). The sequence was collected from a man aged 18 to 30 in good health. The DNA of the CDR3 is TGCGCCAGCAGCATCCTACAGGGCGACTATGGCTACACCTTC. It translates to CASSILQGDYGYTF.